This T cell receptor beta chain comes out of a study of regulatory T cells in long-lasting Graves disease. Findings and caveats of the study: The analysis examined peripheral blood only and excluded thyroid tissue.

Time point defined: persistent/refractory GD, antithyroid drugs over 5 years with positive TRAb. PBMCs were the source of the RNA used for TCR sequencing. The peripheral blood volume drawn was around 10 milliliters, and it was collected into EDTA tubes. V was clipped by 4 bases and J by 2 bases, with 17 bases between them. Germline CDR1 is DFQATT and CDR2 is SNEGSKA (reference sequence). There are 15 residues in the CDR3. This clonotype showed up just once. The antigen remains undetermined. Relying on iRepertoire HTBI primers and Arm-PCR of CDR3 regions, the team built TCR beta libraries. In the original processing: Sample data revealed about 62 TRBV and 14 TRBJ segments. TCRdb ran MiXCR on the multiplex PCR reads and lists one entry per CDR3 protein. These V and J calls are TCRdb output, not the study's own analysis. The sample has 650,000 to 850,000 distinct CDR3 sequences, around 30% seen once.

The chain recombines TRBV20-1 with TRBJ2-5; D might be TRBD1 (5 bases). The origin of this receptor is a female donor with Graves disease. The sequencing used peripheral blood mononuclear cells (PBMCs), collected when the disease was refractory, from a patient treated with antithyroid drugs. CDR3 DNA sequence: TGCAGTGCTACCCCCCTTGAAACAGGTCAAGAGACCCAGTACTTC. This translates into CSATPLETGQETQYF.